The source of this TCR beta chain is a study of T-cell reconstitution after alpha-beta-depleted transplantation in children. Many counts were recorded for this clonotype. Its antigen is not identified. Library preparation (for TCRbeta) was performed with unique molecular identifiers. TCRdb passed the PCR reads through MiXCR, listing each CDR3 protein once. This table has about 300,000 distinct CDR3 sequences, over 9.5% appearing once. Notes on the study in general: The study traced high day-60 TCRbeta diversity in some patients to surviving recipient T cells and thymic progenitors. Several hundred expanded graft clones reportedly were the source of alpha-beta T cells about two months after transplant. Fresh T-cell production supplied most of the T-cell counts and diversity seen one year after transplant.

The CDR3 consists of 18 residues. Trimming shortened V by 1 base and J by 1 base, and 17 bases separated the two germline ends. CDR1 and CDR2 (germline): KGHSH, LQKENI. Sequenced material: PBMCs, taken before TCRalphabeta/CD19-depleted stem cell transplant. This clonotype originated in a boy less than two years old with acute myeloid leukemia, due to receive a stem cell transplant. The rearrangement uses TRBV18 and TRBJ1-5; D remains ambiguous. CDR3 sequence reads: CASSPRGSFPGSNQPQHF. The CDR3 DNA is TGTGCCAGCTCACCACGTGGGTCCTTCCCGGGAAGCAATCAGCCCCAGCATTTT.